The rows below give T cell receptor beta chains drawn from one sample of a study of blood T cell repertoires in COVID-19. The data were produced by immunoSEQ multiplex PCR, yet TCRdb's version contains in-frame clones alone and is incomplete. The sample consists of approximately 330,000 clones, over 80% of them appearing once. The specimen was peripheral blood. These TCRs come from a man aged 30 to 39 with COVID-19, enrolled during active disease. Both conserved end residues are part of each CDR3. Each record gives: D gene, J gene, V gene, CDR3 protein, CDR3 DNA. A D gene is named only where the DNA matches it firmly.

d_gene: -
j_gene: TRBJ1-4
v_gene: TRBV19
CDR3aa: CASRTQRSNEKLFF
CDR3nt: TGTGCCAGTAGGACCCAGAGGTCGAATGAAAAACTGTTTTTT

d_gene: -
j_gene: TRBJ1-1
v_gene: TRBV7-9
CDR3aa: CASSPREAFF
CDR3nt: TGTGCCAGCAGCCCCCGGGAAGCTTTCTTT

d_gene: TRBD2
j_gene: TRBJ2-5
v_gene: TRBV6-5
CDR3aa: CASSYSGREETQYF
CDR3nt: TGTGCCAGCAGTTACTCAGGGAGGGAAGAGACCCAGTACTTC

d_gene: -
j_gene: TRBJ2-5
v_gene: TRBV24-1
CDR3aa: CATSSTDRDTISGETQYF
CDR3nt: TGTGCCACCAGTTCTACAGACCGGGACACCATCTCCGGGGAGACCCAGTACTTC

d_gene: TRBD1
j_gene: TRBJ1-6
v_gene: TRBV19
CDR3aa: CASSSGTGGRSPLHF
CDR3nt: TGTGCCAGTAGTTCCGGGACAGGGGGTCGTTCACCCCTCCACTTT

d_gene: -
j_gene: TRBJ2-1
v_gene: TRBV11-1
CDR3aa: CASGLRGGSYNEQFF
CDR3nt: TGTGCCAGCGGACTACGTGGGGGTTCCTACAATGAGCAGTTCTTC

d_gene: TRBD2
j_gene: TRBJ2-3
v_gene: TRBV28
CDR3aa: CASSLFSGVGTDTQYF
CDR3nt: TGTGCCAGCAGTTTGTTTAGCGGGGTTGGCACAGATACGCAGTATTTT

d_gene: -
j_gene: TRBJ1-5
v_gene: TRBV19
CDR3aa: CASSIAGSNQPQHF
CDR3nt: TGTGCCAGTAGTATCGCGGGTAGCAATCAGCCCCAGCATTTT

d_gene: -
j_gene: TRBJ2-2
v_gene: TRBV4-1
CDR3aa: CASSPETRGSLRAGELFF
CDR3nt: TGCGCCAGCAGCCCGGAGACTAGAGGAAGTCTTAGGGCCGGGGAGCTGTTTTTT

d_gene: TRBD2
j_gene: TRBJ2-2
v_gene: TRBV14
CDR3aa: CASSASGNTGELFF
CDR3nt: TGTGCCAGCAGCGCTAGCGGGAACACCGGGGAGCTGTTTTTT

d_gene: -
j_gene: TRBJ2-2
v_gene: TRBV7-8
CDR3aa: CASSLSGTFGTGELFF
CDR3nt: TGTGCCAGCAGCTTAAGTGGGACATTTGGCACCGGGGAGCTGTTTTTT

d_gene: TRBD1
j_gene: TRBJ2-7
v_gene: TRBV6-2/TRBV6-3
CDR3aa: CASSYSPGTGYEQYF
CDR3nt: TGTGCCAGCAGTTACTCCCCCGGGACAGGTTACGAGCAGTACTTC

d_gene: TRBD2
j_gene: TRBJ2-7
v_gene: TRBV5-4
CDR3aa: CASSPGGGFNEQYF
CDR3nt: TGTGCCAGCAGCCCGGGGGGGGGTTTCAACGAGCAGTACTTC

d_gene: -
j_gene: TRBJ2-6
v_gene: TRBV6-2/TRBV6-3
CDR3aa: CASSYTGEGANVLTF
CDR3nt: TGTGCCAGCAGTTACACCGGGGAGGGGGCCAACGTCCTGACTTTC

d_gene: -
j_gene: TRBJ2-7
v_gene: TRBV11-1
CDR3aa: CASSPLGSGAYYEQYF
CDR3nt: TGTGCCAGCAGCCCCCTCGGATCGGGAGCTTATTACGAGCAGTACTTC

d_gene: -
j_gene: TRBJ1-2
v_gene: TRBV30
CDR3aa: CAWSPGGHAGPGYTF
CDR3nt: TGTGCCTGGAGTCCGGGAGGCCATGCGGGTCCTGGCTACACCTTC

d_gene: TRBD2
j_gene: TRBJ2-3
v_gene: TRBV6-6
CDR3aa: CASSLTSGGTDTQYF
CDR3nt: TGTGCCAGCAGCCTTACTAGCGGAGGCACAGATACGCAGTATTTT

d_gene: -
j_gene: TRBJ2-3
v_gene: TRBV7-3
CDR3aa: CASSLPGTDTQYF
CDR3nt: TGTGCCAGCAGCTTACCCGGGACAGATACGCAGTATTTT

d_gene: TRBD2
j_gene: TRBJ2-3
v_gene: TRBV2
CDR3aa: CASSVSGGATDTQYF
CDR3nt: TGTGCCAGCAGTGTGAGCGGGGGGGCTACAGATACGCAGTATTTT

d_gene: -
j_gene: TRBJ2-1
v_gene: TRBV6-5
CDR3aa: CASSTDRSSYNEQFF
CDR3nt: TGTGCCAGCAGCACAGACAGGAGCTCCTACAATGAGCAGTTCTTC

d_gene: -
j_gene: TRBJ2-1
v_gene: TRBV7-3
CDR3aa: CASRKGWGGAFDEQFF
CDR3nt: TGTGCCAGCAGAAAAGGGTGGGGAGGAGCTTTTGATGAGCAGTTCTTC

d_gene: TRBD1
j_gene: TRBJ2-7
v_gene: TRBV28
CDR3aa: CASSPGGYYEQYF
CDR3nt: TGTGCCAGCAGCCCAGGGGGCTACTACGAGCAGTACTTC

d_gene: -
j_gene: TRBJ1-1
v_gene: TRBV7-2
CDR3aa: CASSLGRNTEAFF
CDR3nt: TGTGCCAGCAGCTTAGGCAGGAACACTGAAGCTTTCTTT

d_gene: -
j_gene: TRBJ2-3
v_gene: TRBV10-3
CDR3aa: CAISDPPQTRDTQYF
CDR3nt: TGTGCCATCAGTGATCCTCCTCAGACACGGGATACGCAGTATTTT

d_gene: TRBD1
j_gene: TRBJ1-1
v_gene: TRBV7-9
CDR3aa: CASSFGQGNTEAFF
CDR3nt: TGTGCCAGCAGCTTTGGACAGGGAAACACTGAAGCTTTCTTT

d_gene: TRBD1
j_gene: TRBJ1-1
v_gene: TRBV12-5
CDR3aa: CASGLAIYRDRGLRNTEAFF
CDR3nt: TGTGCTAGTGGTTTGGCCATCTACCGGGACAGGGGGCTACGGAACACTGAAGCTTTCTTT

d_gene: -
j_gene: TRBJ1-3
v_gene: TRBV27
CDR3aa: CASSFGLGGTIYF
CDR3nt: TGTGCCAGCAGTTTCGGCCTGGGAGGCACCATATATTTT